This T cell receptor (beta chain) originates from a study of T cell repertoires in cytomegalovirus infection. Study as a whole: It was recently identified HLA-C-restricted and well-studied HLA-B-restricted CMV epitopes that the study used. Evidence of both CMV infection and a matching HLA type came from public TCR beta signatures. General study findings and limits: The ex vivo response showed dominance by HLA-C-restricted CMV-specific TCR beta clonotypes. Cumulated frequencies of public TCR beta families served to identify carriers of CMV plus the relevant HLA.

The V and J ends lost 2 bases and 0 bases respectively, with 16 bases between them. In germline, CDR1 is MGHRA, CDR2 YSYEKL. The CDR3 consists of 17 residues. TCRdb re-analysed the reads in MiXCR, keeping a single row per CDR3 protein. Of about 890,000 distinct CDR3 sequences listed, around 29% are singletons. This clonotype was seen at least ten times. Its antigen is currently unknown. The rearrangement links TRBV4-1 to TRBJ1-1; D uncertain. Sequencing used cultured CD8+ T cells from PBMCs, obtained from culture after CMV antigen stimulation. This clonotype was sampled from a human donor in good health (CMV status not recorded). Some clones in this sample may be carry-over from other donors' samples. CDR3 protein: CASSQKVGKGMNTEAFF. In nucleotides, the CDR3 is TGCGCCAGCAGCCAAAAAGTCGGAAAGGGCATGAACACTGAAGCTTTCTTT.